This TCR beta chain was recorded in a study of blood T cell repertoires in COVID-19. Across the study: The United States, Italy and Spain supplied acute and convalescent COVID-19 samples. In each case, the material was cDNA or gDNA derived from T cells, B-cell-depleted T cells, or PBMCs.

Germline V lookup: CDR1 SGHTA, CDR2 FQGNSA. Trimming pared 1 base from V and 8 bases from J, leaving 6 bases between. The CDR3 runs 12 residues. As processed by the authors: Using reference gene primer amplification, nucleated cell counts were estimated. Libraries were prepared by immunoSEQ multiplex PCR; TCRdb keeps only in-frame clonotypes and omits some of them. Clone size and V and J calls were adopted from that table, with D and trimming inferred from the DNA. The sample contains hundreds of thousands of clones, around four fifths of which appear only once. This TCR derives from a woman aged 70-85 years with acute or convalescent COVID-19. Sequencing was carried out using peripheral blood. This rearrangement joins TRBV7-2 to TRBJ2-1; unclear D gene. Here the CDR3 reads CASSLGRDEQFF. The CDR3 bases are TGTGCCAGCAGCTTAGGTAGAGATGAGCAGTTCTTC.